Listed here is a single T cell receptor (beta chain). This sample stems from a study of regulatory T cells in long-lasting Graves disease. Time point here: newly diagnosed GD, antithyroid drugs for less than 3 months. With RNA extracted from PBMCs as input, the TCR library was made. Arm-PCR with iRepertoire HTBI primers amplified the CDR3 regions for these TCR beta libraries. Via MiXCR, TCRdb re-called the multiplex PCR reads, giving one row per CDR3 protein. Here the sample spans more than 300,000 distinct CDR3 sequences, about a sixth being singletons. The CDR3 contains 16 residues. Per the germline V gene, CDR1 is MNHEY and CDR2 is SVGEGT. Trimming stripped 6 bases from V and 6 bases from J, with 24 bases between. This sample was also put to use in a study of T cells in Graves' hyperthyroidism and ophthalmopathy.

V usage is TRBV6-2 or TRBV6-3 and J usage is TRBJ2-7; D may correspond to TRBD1 or TRBD2 (7 bases each). Sample: peripheral blood mononuclear cells (PBMCs), taken at new diagnosis, from a patient treated with antithyroid drugs. This receptor was identified in a woman aged 18-30 years with Graves disease. The CDR3 nucleotides are TGTGCCAGCAGCTCCGAGGGAGGGGGCGGGTTCGGCGAGCAGTACTTC. This gives the protein CASSSEGGGGFGEQYF.